A single sample gave rise to the 8 T cell receptor beta chains below, sequenced in a study of T-cell reconstitution after alpha-beta-depleted transplantation in children. The TCRbeta library incorporated unique molecular identifiers. Using its own MiXCR run on the PCR reads, TCRdb lists one record per CDR3 protein. The sample holds around 960,000 distinct CDR3 sequences, 25% to 30% seen once. Source: PBMCs, mostly from graft donor cells, taken 360 days after TCRalphabeta/CD19-depleted stem cell transplant. Receptor source: a boy less than two years old who had a stem cell transplant for SCID, so the T cells may come from the graft donor.

A few counts support this clonotype. This sequence joins TRBV7-2 and TRBJ1-5, with a weak D call TRBD1 (5 bases). The CDR3 sequence is 16 residues long. CDR1 is SGHTA and CDR2 is FQGNSA in the germline V gene. Trimming removed 6 bases at V and 0 bases at J, with 15 bases between. CDR3 DNA sequence: TGTGCCAGCAGTCCCGGGACTGATTTTAGCAATCAGCCCCAGCATTTT. Its translation: CASSPGTDFSNQPQHF. The variable domain in full, completed from reference TRBV7-2 and TRBJ1-5, reads GAGVSQSPSNKVTEKGKDVELRCDPISGHTALYWYRQSLGQGLEFLIYFQGNSAPDKSGLPSDRFSAERTGGSVSTLTIQRTQQEDSAVYLCASSPGTDFSNQPQHFGDGTRLSIL.

This rearrangement joins TRBV5-1 to TRBJ1-1; weak D call: TRBD1 (5 bases). CDR1 and CDR2 (germline): SGHRS, YFSETQ. Trimming pared 0 bases from V and 1 base from J, leaving 10 bases between. The CDR3 sequence is 15 residues long. CDR3 region: CASSLVGGENTEAFF. CDR3 DNA: TGCGCCAGCAGCTTGGTTGGGGGAGAGAACACTGAAGCTTTCTTT.

This clonotype was detected many times. The rearrangement uses TRBV5-1 and TRBJ2-3, with 8 bases lining up with TRBD2. Germline V gives CDR1 SGHRS, CDR2 YFSETQ. This CDR3 is 15 amino acids long. J lost 6 bases, V lost 2 bases, and 8 bases had no gene match. This CDR3 reads CASSFTGGATDTQYF. The CDR3, as DNA: TGCGCCAGCAGCTTCACCGGGGGGGCGACGGATACGCAGTATTTT.

This rearrangement joins TRBV10-3 to TRBJ2-7, with D possibly TRBD1 on 6 matching bases. Germline V lookup: CDR1 ENHRY, CDR2 SYGVKD. The CDR3 extends over 14 amino acids. V lost 2 bases, J lost 7 bases, and 15 bases lay in between. CDR3 loop: CAISERAGEREQYF. The DNA of the CDR3 is TGTGCCATCAGTGAGAGGGCAGGGGAGCGGGAGCAGTACTTC.

This clonotype turned up a few times. The rearrangement joins TRBV20-1 to TRBJ2-3, with 13 positions matching TRBD2. The CDR3 consists of 15 residues. The junction had 7 bases not matched to a gene; V was cut back by 4 bases and J by 6 bases. Germline-derived CDR1 and CDR2 are DFQATT and SNEGSKA (reference sequence). CDR3 loop: CSANPGLAGSDTQYF. The CDR3 DNA follows: TGCAGTGCTAACCCGGGACTAGCGGGGTCCGATACGCAGTATTTT.

The rearrangement joins TRBV11-2 to TRBJ2-1; 11 bases map to TRBD1. This CDR3 region has 18 residues. The V gene end was trimmed by 6 bases and the J gene end by 1 base; junction bases not matched to a gene: 11. Germline V gene lookup returns CDR1 SGHAT and CDR2 FQNNGV. CDR3 amino acids: CASSRRTGGVLSYNEQFF. The CDR3 coding sequence is TGTGCCAGCAGTAGACGGACAGGGGGCGTTTTATCCTACAATGAGCAGTTCTTC.

This clonotype was seen only a few times. The chain employs TRBV4-1 and TRBJ2-1; weak D call: TRBD2 (5 bases). The CDR3 loop spans 18 amino acids. CDR1 is MGHRA, CDR2 YSYEKL, per germline. Deletions cut 4 bases from V and 5 bases from J, with 24 bases between. CDR3 region: CASSRHTLGRLTNNEQFF. The CDR3 region has the DNA TGCGCCAGCAGCCGGCATACCCTTGGGAGACTGACCAACAATGAGCAGTTCTTC.

The genes are TRBV6-2 or TRBV6-3 and TRBJ2-5; 7 nucleotides agree with TRBD1. The germline gives CDR1 MNHEY, CDR2 SVGEGT. CDR3 length equals 15 residues. V dropped 7 bases and J dropped 2; count of bases not matched to a gene: 10. The DNA of the CDR3 is TGTGCCAGCACCCCTCGGGACAGTTTTCAAGAGACCCAGTACTTC. The encoded protein is CASTPRDSFQETQYF.